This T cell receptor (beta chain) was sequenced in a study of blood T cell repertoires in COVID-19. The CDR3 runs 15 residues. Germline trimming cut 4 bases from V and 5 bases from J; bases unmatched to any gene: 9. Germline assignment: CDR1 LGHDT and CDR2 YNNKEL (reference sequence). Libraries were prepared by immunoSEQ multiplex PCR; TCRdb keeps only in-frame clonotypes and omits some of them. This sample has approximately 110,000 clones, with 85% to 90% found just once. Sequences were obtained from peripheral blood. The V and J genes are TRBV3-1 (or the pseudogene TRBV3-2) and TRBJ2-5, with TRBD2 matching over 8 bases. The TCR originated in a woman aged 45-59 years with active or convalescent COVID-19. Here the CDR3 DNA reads TGTGCCAGCAGCCGCGGACTAGCCTTAGGGGAGACCCAGTACTTC. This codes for CASSRGLALGETQYF.